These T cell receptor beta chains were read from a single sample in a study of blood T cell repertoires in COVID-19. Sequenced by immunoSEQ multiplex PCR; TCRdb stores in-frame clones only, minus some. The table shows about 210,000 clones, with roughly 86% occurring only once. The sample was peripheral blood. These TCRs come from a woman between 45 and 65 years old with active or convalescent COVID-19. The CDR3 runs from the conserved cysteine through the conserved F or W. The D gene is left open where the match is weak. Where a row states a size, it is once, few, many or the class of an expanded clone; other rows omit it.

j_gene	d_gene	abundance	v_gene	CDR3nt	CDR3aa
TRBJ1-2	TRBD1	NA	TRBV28	TGTGCCAGCATTTCCGACAGGGGGCGGTGGAGCTATGGCTACACCTTC	CASISDRGRWSYGYTF
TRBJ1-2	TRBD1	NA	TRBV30	TGTGCCTGGATCTCCCAGGGGGCGGGGGGCTACACCTTC	CAWISQGAGGYTF
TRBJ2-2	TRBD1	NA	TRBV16	TGTGCCAGCAGCCATAAGACAGGGGGGACCTACACCGGGGAGCTGTTTTTT	CASSHKTGGTYTGELFF
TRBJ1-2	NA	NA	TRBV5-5	TGTGCCAGCAGCCCGGAGTTGGGTTTTGGCTATGGCTACACCTTC	CASSPELGFGYGYTF
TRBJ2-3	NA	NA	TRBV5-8	TGTGCCAGCAGCCTCCAAGGGAGTTTCACAGATACGCAGTATTTT	CASSLQGSFTDTQYF
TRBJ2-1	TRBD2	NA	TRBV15	TGTGCCACCAGCAGAGCGCGGGCTAGCGGGAGGGCCTACAATGAGCAGTTCTTC	CATSRARASGRAYNEQFF
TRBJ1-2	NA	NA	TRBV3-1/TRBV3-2	TGTGCCAGCAGCCCCTGGCAGGGCGGCTATGGCTACACCTTC	CASSPWQGGYGYTF
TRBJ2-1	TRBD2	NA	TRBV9	TGTGCCAGCAGCGTAGGCGGGAGCCTTTCCCAGATTACCAATGAGCAGTTCTTC	CASSVGGSLSQITNEQFF
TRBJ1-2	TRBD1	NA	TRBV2	TGTGCCAGCATTCCGGACAGGGTTTATGGCTACACCTTC	CASIPDRVYGYTF
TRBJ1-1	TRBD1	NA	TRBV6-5	TGTGCCAGCAGTATTCCGGGACAGGGGTCCTCTGAAGCTTTCTTT	CASSIPGQGSSEAFF
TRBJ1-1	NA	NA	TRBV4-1	TGCGCCAGCAGCCAAGAGGGGGCGAACACTGAAGCTTTCTTT	CASSQEGANTEAFF
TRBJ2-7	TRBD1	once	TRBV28	TGTGCCAGCAGCTCGGGACAGGGAAACTACGAGCAGTACTTC	CASSSGQGNYEQYF
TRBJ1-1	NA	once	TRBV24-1	TGTGCCACCAGTGATCGAGAGGGTGAAGCTTTCTTT	CATSDREGEAFF
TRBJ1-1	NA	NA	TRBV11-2	TGTGCCAGCAGCAGATATGGGCTTGTTACAGGAGACACTGAAGCTTTCTTT	CASSRYGLVTGDTEAFF
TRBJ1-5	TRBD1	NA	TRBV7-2	TGTGCCAGCAGCAATACAGGGGGACTGCAGCCCCAGCATTTT	CASSNTGGLQPQHF
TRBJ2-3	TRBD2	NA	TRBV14	TGTGCCAGCAGCGAAGGACTAGCGGGAGTTATAGATACGCAGTATTTT	CASSEGLAGVIDTQYF
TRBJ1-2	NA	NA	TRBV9	TGTGCCAGCAGCGTTACAGGGAAGAGCTACACCTTC	CASSVTGKSYTF
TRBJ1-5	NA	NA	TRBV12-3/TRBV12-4	TGTGCCAGCAGTTGGCTGGGCAATCAGCCCCAGCATTTT	CASSWLGNQPQHF
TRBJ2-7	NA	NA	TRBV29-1	TGCAGCGTTGAACCATCTACCGGGACTCGGGGCGAGCAGTACTTC	CSVEPSTGTRGEQYF
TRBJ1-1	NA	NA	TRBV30	TGTGCCTGGAGTGCACAGGGAATTGAAGCTTTCTTT	CAWSAQGIEAFF
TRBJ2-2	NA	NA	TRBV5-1	TGCGCCAGCAGCTTGTTTGCGGATTCGAACACCGGGGAGCTGTTTTTT	CASSLFADSNTGELFF
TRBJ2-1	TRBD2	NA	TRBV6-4	TGTGCCAGCAGTGACTCTAGCGGGAACCACAATGAGCAGTTCTTC	CASSDSSGNHNEQFF
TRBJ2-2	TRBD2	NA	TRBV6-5	TGTGCCAGCAGGGGCGGACTAGGGAACACCGGGGAGCTGTTTTTT	CASRGGLGNTGELFF
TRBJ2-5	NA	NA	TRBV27	TGTGCCACCAGGGACCCCGGACAAGGCAGGGCCCAGTACTTC	CATRDPGQGRAQYF
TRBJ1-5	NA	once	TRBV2	TGTGCCAGCAGTGCAACTGAAGTCCATTATAGCAATCAGCCCCAGCATTTT	CASSATEVHYSNQPQHF
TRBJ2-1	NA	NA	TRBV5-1	TGCGCCAGCAGCTTGGGGGCCAGGGGCTCCTACAATGAGCAGTTCTTC	CASSLGARGSYNEQFF
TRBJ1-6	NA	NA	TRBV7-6	TGTGCCAGCAGCCATTCGTCCAGGGGCGAACTTAATTCACCCCTCCACTTT	CASSHSSRGELNSPLHF
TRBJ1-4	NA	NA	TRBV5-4	TGTGCCAGCAGCTTGGCAGGGCGGCTCGATGAAAAACTGTTTTTT	CASSLAGRLDEKLFF
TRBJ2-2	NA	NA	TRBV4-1	TGCGCCAGCAGTCCCAGGGGCACCGGGGAGCTGTTTTTT	CASSPRGTGELFF
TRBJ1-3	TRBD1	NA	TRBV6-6	TGTGCCAGCAGTTCCCAGGGGGGCGGAAACACCATATATTTT	CASSSQGGGNTIYF
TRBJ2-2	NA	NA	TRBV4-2	TGTGCCAGCAGCCAAGATAGAACCGGGGAGCTGTTTTTT	CASSQDRTGELFF
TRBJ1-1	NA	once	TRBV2	TGTGCCAGCAGGGAGGGAGGCTCGATCACTGAAGCTTTCTTT	CASREGGSITEAFF
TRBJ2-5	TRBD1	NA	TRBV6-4	TGTGCCAGCAGCGCCGGGACAGGGGGAGAGACCCAGTACTTC	CASSAGTGGETQYF
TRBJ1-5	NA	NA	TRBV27	TGTGCCAGCCGTTCCCGGGTCAATCAGCCCCAGCATTTT	CASRSRVNQPQHF
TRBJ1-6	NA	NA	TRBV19	TGTGCCAGTAGTATCCCAGGGGATTCACCCCTCCACTTT	CASSIPGDSPLHF
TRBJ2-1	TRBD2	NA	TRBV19	TGTGCCAGTAGTATATCTCCTAGCGGGAGGGCCCCTAATGAGCAGTTCTTC	CASSISPSGRAPNEQFF
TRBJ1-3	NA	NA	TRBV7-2	TGTGCCAGCAGCTTGGGGCCCCCGGCGTCCGGAAACACCATATATTTT	CASSLGPPASGNTIYF